Below, one T cell receptor (beta chain) is given with its context. Its target antigen remains unknown. Base-call qualities are not available, and no considerably larger clone is one nucleotide away. These data belong to a study of OX40 agonist ivuxolimab in advanced cancers. General notes on the study: Ivuxolimab was an agonistic, fully human IgG2 monoclonal antibody directed against OX40 (CD134), a costimulatory receptor. Prior anti-PD-1, anti-PD-L1 or anti-CTLA-4 therapy was permitted, and roughly two fifths of dose-escalation patients had received checkpoint inhibitors. The point of sequencing TCRbeta in the periphery was to test whether ivuxolimab changed TCR sequence diversity and drove clonal T-cell expansion. Intravenous ivuxolimab was administered to patients every 2 weeks at six dose levels: 0.01, 0.1, 0.3, 1.5, 3 and 10 mg/kg. A male proportion of roughly 85% and a mean age of about 60 years, ranging from roughly 23 to 80, were recorded for the dose-escalation cohort. Of the roughly 52 dose-escalation patients, hepatocellular carcinoma was present in 19, melanoma in around 15, renal cell carcinoma in 9 and head and neck cancer in 9. The monotherapy dose-escalation portion (N = 52 patients) of the phase I ivuxolimab trial is reported in the paper. Partial responses occurred in three dose-escalation patients, of whom one had hepatocellular carcinoma and two had cutaneous melanoma. What the authors observed across the whole study: After ivuxolimab, CD8+ T cells had more expanded clones than CD4+ T cells on average. Partial responders in the 0.1-3.0 mg/kg groups had among the lowest normalized peripheral clonal expansion, especially among CD8+ T cells. At doses of 0.1 to 3.0 mg/kg, clonal expansion of both CD4+ and CD8+ blood T cells was observed from baseline to week 6. Low levels of normalized T-cell clonal expansion were also seen in some patients who did not respond. The antigen specificity of the peripheral T cells that underwent clonal expansion was not determined.

The CDR3 starts with the cysteine, ends with the phenylalanine, and has 14 residues. Only CDR3 DNA is held: 42 bases, read in frame from base 1. V and J are trimmed by 1 base and 6 bases, and the gene matches miss 3 bases of the junction. According to the germline V gene (reference sequence), CDR1 reads SGHNT and CDR2 reads YYREEE. Patients with autoimmune disease history or receiving systemic immunosuppression were excluded from the trial. Peripheral blood for TCR sequencing was collected from all dose cohorts at baseline, on cycle 4 day 1, and on cycle 7 day 1. Samples came from an open-label, multicenter, first-in-human phase I dose-escalation trial of ivuxolimab. Adults with locally advanced or metastatic melanoma, renal cell, hepatocellular, or head and neck squamous cell carcinoma were enrolled in the trial. CD4+ and CD8+ T cells were sorted separately from peripheral blood before TCR sequencing.

Genomic DNA was isolated from the sorted cells so that the TCRbeta CDR3 region could be sequenced. The immunoSEQ Assay was used to sequence the TCRbeta CDR3 regions. TCRdb stores this immuneACCESS table with in-frame sequences only. Part of the clones is absent; in the studies checked, under half of the shortfall reflects unresolved V genes, and no reason is known for the rest. Recorded for this sample are over 45,000 clones; around 79% of them occurred a single time. The ten largest clones add up to 1.2% of the sample. This specimen consisted of CD4+ or CD8+ T cells sorted from blood, obtained in a trial of the OX40 agonist ivuxolimab. The chain is encoded by TRBV5-4 joined to TRBJ2-2; 7 of the junction bases match TRBD1. The sequence was obtained from an adult with an advanced solid tumor such as melanoma, head and neck, liver or kidney cancer. The CDR3 loop reads CASSLTGAAGELFF. The DNA sequence is TGTGCCAGCAGCTTGACAGGGGCGGCCGGGGAGCTGTTTTTT.